A single T cell receptor beta chain is shown here with its context. This sample is drawn from a study of CD8+ T cells in alopecia areata. Investigators isolated RNA and reverse transcribed it into cDNA to act as the sequencing template. Repertoires were generated with immunoSEQ multiplex PCR, while TCRdb's copy carries only in-frame clones and drops some. The repertoire includes about 130,000 clones, approximately 58% of them detected once, and about 4.9% sits in the top ten. Germline CDR1 SGDLS, CDR2 YYNGEE. This CDR3 is built from 15 residues. This sequence originates from a human donor with alopecia areata. The chain links TRBV9 to TRBJ2-5; weak D call: TRBD1 (5 bases). The end of the DNA aligns better with TRBJ2-7, so the J call may be wrong. The sequenced sample was CD4+ T cells sorted from blood, obtained at week 0. CDR3 coding DNA: TGTGCCAGCAGCGTTGCAGGGATGGGCCACTACGAGCAGTACTTC. It is translated as CASSVAGMGHYEQYF.